The sequence of this TCR beta chain was determined in a study of PD-L1 blockade in urothelial cancer. Overall study: There were a median of around 140,000 T cells in blood samples. Study-wide results and limits: At the 3-week point, tumor-associated blood clones expanded more in durable-benefit patients.

A note on this clone: Its antigen is unidentified.

Sequencing was performed with immunoSEQ multiplex PCR; in TCRdb, only in-frame clones are kept and a portion is missing. The sample includes about 71,000 clones, roughly 89% of them seen just once. Looked up from germline, CDR1 is SNHLY and CDR2 is FYNNEI. This CDR3 is built from 16 residues. With 7 bases removed from V and 2 bases from J, the gap between germline ends came to 20 bases. This clonotype was obtained from a man aged 55 to 70 with urothelial cancer. Sample: PBMCs, taken around atezolizumab (anti-PD-L1) treatment. The chain couples TRBV2 to TRBJ1-1; perhaps TRBD1 as D (6 bases). The CDR3 sequence is CASTQRGGPKNTEAFF. The CDR3 DNA sequence: TGTGCCAGCACCCAACGGGGGGGGCCCAAAAACACTGAAGCTTTCTTT.